This TCR beta chain came from a study of identical twins. Findings and limits, study-wide: Insertions ran lower in abundant cord blood beta clonotypes, though not in memory repertoires.

The CDR3 has 16 amino acids. V was trimmed by 3 bases and J by 0 bases, leaving 12 bases between them. Germline V gene sequence: CDR1 MNHEY, CDR2 SVGEGT. TCRdb ran MiXCR on the 5' RACE reads and lists one entry per CDR3 protein. The sample has 450,000 or so distinct CDR3 sequences, approximately 25% seen once. With respect to this clonotype: Antigen unknown.

These same records also appear under a second study, on T cells expressing NK-cell markers.

The origin of this receptor is a woman aged 18 to 35 in good health. The sequenced sample was CD4+ T cells sorted from blood. This chain uses TRBV6-2 or TRBV6-3 with TRBJ2-4; the D gene is possibly TRBD1 (5 bases). The CDR3 nucleotides read TGTGCCAGCAGTTATGGTGGAAGGGGAGCCAAAAACATTCAGTACTTC. This codes for CASSYGGRGAKNIQYF.